Listed below are T cell receptor beta chains from one sample, sequenced in a study of blood T cells in healthy people across ages. Each CDR3 protein is one row after TCRdb ran MiXCR on the 5' RACE reads. The profile covers over 1,500,000 distinct CDR3 sequences, with 39% appearing a single time and about 23% taken by the ten largest. The sequencing input was blood. The receptors stem from a human donor in good health. CDR3s include the opening cysteine and the closing phenylalanine or tryptophan. The D gene is left open where the match is weak. Size is omitted from some rows. Given values are once, few, many or a class for expanded clones.

j_call d_call clone_size v_call cdr3_nt cdr3_aa
TRBJ2-5 TRBD2 many TRBV20-1 TGCAGTGCTAGAGACGGACTAGCGGGGGTAGTAGAGACCCAGTACTTC CSARDGLAGVVETQYF
TRBJ1-6 - - TRBV7-3 TGTGCCAGCAGCCAAGATACAGGGAGTTCACCCCTCCACTTT CASSQDTGSSPLHF
TRBJ2-5 TRBD2 - TRBV12-3/TRBV12-4 TGTGCCAGCAGCCCCGGGGGCAAAACACTAGCGGGGAACCAAGAGACCCAGTACTTC CASSPGGKTLAGNQETQYF
TRBJ2-2 - - TRBV7-8 TGTGCCAGCAGCTTTTCGCACGGAGGCAGCCACACCGGGGAGCTGTTTTTT CASSFSHGGSHTGELFF
TRBJ2-2 - few TRBV5-6 TGTGCTAGCAGCCCAGACTACACCGGGGAGCTGTTTTTT CASSPDYTGELFF
TRBJ2-5 - few TRBV10-3 TGTGCCATCAGTGAGCACGGCAGGCGTGAGACCCAGTACTTC CAISEHGRRETQYF
TRBJ2-5 - - TRBV20-1 TGCAGTGCCCGCCCCAGCCACCAAGAGACCCAGTACTTC CSARPSHQETQYF
TRBJ2-1 TRBD2 few TRBV28 TGTGCCAGCAGGGCCTCGGACGGGGGGTTCAATGAGCAGTTCTTC CASRASDGGFNEQFF
TRBJ1-2 TRBD1 - TRBV20-1 TGCAGTGCTAGAGATCCGGACAGGGTCTATGGCTACACCTTC CSARDPDRVYGYTF
TRBJ2-3 - - TRBV18 TGTGCCAGCTCACCGGAACGGGTTACAGATACGCAGTATTTT CASSPERVTDTQYF
TRBJ2-5 - - TRBV4-2 TGTGCCAGCAGCCACTCGACCGCGCCGGGAGAGACCCGGTACTTC CASSHSTAPGETRYF
TRBJ2-7 TRBD1 - TRBV5-1 TGCGCCAGCGGTTGGACAGGCCTTACCTACGAGCAGTACTTC CASGWTGLTYEQYF
TRBJ1-2 - few TRBV12-3/TRBV12-4 TGTGCCAGCAGTACCTGGACAGCCTTTACCAATGGCTACACCTTC CASSTWTAFTNGYTF
TRBJ2-5 - - TRBV3-1 TGTGCCAGCAGCCAGGGTCTACAGACCCAGTACTTC CASSQGLQTQYF
TRBJ2-1 TRBD1 - TRBV29-1 TGCAGCGTTTCCGGGACAGGCTCCTACAATGAGCAGTTCTTC CSVSGTGSYNEQFF
TRBJ1-1 - - TRBV4-1 TGCGCCAGCAGCCAAGACAGGTTCCGGGATTTCGACACTGAAGCTTTCTTT CASSQDRFRDFDTEAFF
TRBJ1-2 TRBD1 - TRBV7-2 TGTGCCAGCAGCTTAGGTACAGGGGAAGGGGCAAGCTATGGCTACACCTTC CASSLGTGEGASYGYTF
TRBJ1-5 - - TRBV6-2/TRBV6-3 TGTGCCAGCAGTTACCGGCAGGGCTGGGAGCCCCAGCATTTT CASSYRQGWEPQHF
TRBJ2-5 - - TRBV2 TGTGCCAGCAGTGTTTCCTTAGGAGGAGGGGAGACCCAGTACTTC CASSVSLGGGETQYF
TRBJ2-3 - - TRBV4-1 TGCGCCAGCAGCCAGTGGTCGAGAGATACGCAGTATTTT CASSQWSRDTQYF
TRBJ2-5 TRBD2 many TRBV7-9 TGTGCCACCTTGGGACTAGCGGGGGGCAAAGAGACCCAGTACTTC CATLGLAGGKETQYF
TRBJ2-5 - - TRBV5-1 TGCGCCAGCAGCTCTATGGGTGCCGAAGAGACCCGGTACTTC CASSSMGAEETRYF